A selection of T cell receptor beta chains follows, all from one sample in a study of blood T cell repertoires in COVID-19. Using immunoSEQ multiplex PCR, the repertoire was profiled, and TCRdb retains in-frame clones only, with some absent. The sample has 100,000 or so clones; roughly nine tenths are singletons. Sequencing input: peripheral blood. The receptors originated from a man aged 50 or older with acute or convalescent COVID-19. Both conserved end residues are part of each CDR3. The D gene is left open where the match is weak. The size field is filled for only some rows; it gives once, few, many or a size class.

abundance,v_gene,j_gene,d_gene,CDR3aa
once,TRBV19,TRBJ1-2,-,CATNRRGGEEYGYTF
-,TRBV19,TRBJ1-6,-,CASSVGGNSPLHF
few,TRBV3-1/TRBV3-2,TRBJ2-2,TRBD2,CASSDIFSGGNTGELFF
once,TRBV11-3,TRBJ2-7,TRBD2,CASKAGGSSYEQYF
-,TRBV29-1,TRBJ2-2,-,CSVTGTVPTGELFF
-,TRBV11-3,TRBJ2-7,-,CASSFPPSGDYEQYF
-,TRBV4-1,TRBJ2-1,-,CASSQDKEGANEQFF
-,TRBV21-1,TRBJ2-2,-,CASRNFPVGQGKPGELFF
-,TRBV28,TRBJ2-3,-,CASTQSGPGTTDTQYF
-,TRBV11-3,TRBJ2-2,-,CASSLPPVATGELFF
-,TRBV7-8,TRBJ1-1,-,CASGGQTLATNTEAFF
-,TRBV5-1,TRBJ2-7,TRBD1,CASSLGQGTSPHEQYF
-,TRBV7-2,TRBJ2-1,-,CASSVLQHSGNEQFF
-,TRBV19,TRBJ1-5,-,CARGLKTVIATPAQHF
-,TRBV28,TRBJ2-7,-,CASSPWRLSGNSEQYF
once,TRBV5-1,TRBJ1-1,-,CASSFRGGNTEAFF
-,TRBV5-5,TRBJ1-2,-,CASSFRQGSRGYTF
once,TRBV3-1/TRBV3-2,TRBJ1-1,-,CASSPTLGVAFF
-,TRBV3-1/TRBV3-2,TRBJ2-1,-,CASSATLSRKNEQFF
once,TRBV10-3,TRBJ1-4,TRBD1,CATSSRDRAYEKLFF
-,TRBV27,TRBJ2-1,-,CASSFRFGGGRANRNNEQFF
-,TRBV2,TRBJ2-2,TRBD1,CASSVQGASATGELFF
-,TRBV7-9,TRBJ1-5,TRBD1,CASSSPGQGVYQPQHF
-,TRBV19,TRBJ1-4,-,CASSPEAGRNNEKLFF
-,TRBV6-5,TRBJ1-1,-,CASSYGMKREAFF
-,TRBV5-4,TRBJ2-7,-,CASSLEQDHYEQYF
-,TRBV6-5,TRBJ1-1,-,CASSTYPTGNTEAFF
-,TRBV7-2,TRBJ1-5,-,CASSLGVGGRNQPQHF
-,TRBV6-1,TRBJ1-2,-,CASSEAGGLGYTF
-,TRBV18,TRBJ1-5,TRBD1,CASSPGQGVDQPQHF
-,TRBV6-5,TRBJ2-7,-,CASGEPSSYEQYF
few,TRBV9,TRBJ2-1,TRBD1,CASSVEGTGGIEQFF
-,TRBV6-5,TRBJ1-1,TRBD1,CASTTTAGTGNAFF
-,TRBV3-1/TRBV3-2,TRBJ2-6,-,CASSQDIGVVSGANVLTF
-,TRBV7-6,TRBJ2-1,TRBD2,CASSLNRGLAGHSYNEQFF
-,TRBV19,TRBJ1-4,TRBD1,CASSSAGQRNEKLFF
-,TRBV11-3,TRBJ2-7,TRBD2,CASSGLVLEQYF
few,TRBV29-1,TRBJ1-1,TRBD1,CSVSTGEAFF
-,TRBV29-1,TRBJ1-1,-,CSGMSSPGTEAFF
-,TRBV5-1,TRBJ1-2,-,CASSRDTANYGYTF
-,TRBV6-5,TRBJ1-3,TRBD1,CASSSTGAPGNTIYF
-,TRBV5-1,TRBJ2-7,TRBD1,CASSWRDRVSEQYF
-,TRBV2,TRBJ1-1,-,CASREAFF
-,TRBV12-5,TRBJ2-7,-,CASGLYSNEQYF
-,TRBV18,TRBJ2-7,TRBD1,CASSLPPTGGWRYEQYF
-,TRBV19,TRBJ1-5,-,CASGEGGSNQPQHF
-,TRBV24-1,TRBJ1-3,TRBD1,CATISPGQDGSGNTIYF
-,TRBV6-5,TRBJ1-2,-,CASSYGGRLGYTF
-,TRBV5-4,TRBJ1-1,-,CASSPRAAPMNTEAFF
-,TRBV19,TRBJ2-7,-,CASSGGPYEQYF
-,TRBV7-9,TRBJ1-2,TRBD1,CASSWTGGDGYTF
-,TRBV11-2,TRBJ2-2,TRBD2,CASSRLSTSGGIPGELFF
-,TRBV6-2/TRBV6-3,TRBJ1-2,-,CASSYPERPHF
-,TRBV5-1,TRBJ1-3,-,CASSAGTGLDSGNTIYF